This is a list of T cell receptor beta chains from one sample in a study of blood T cell repertoires in COVID-19. Sequencing was performed with immunoSEQ multiplex PCR; in TCRdb, only in-frame clones are kept and a portion is missing. The sample yields about 50,000 clones, around nine tenths seen once. The sample taken for sequencing was peripheral blood. These receptors were taken from a human donor in a cohort sampled during active COVID-19. Both conserved end residues are part of each CDR3. D genes are given only for firm matches. Clone size is shown for a subset of rows, as once, few, many or a class of expanded clone.

V: TRBV5-1; J: TRBJ1-2; size: once; D: .; DNA: TGCGCCAGCAGCTTGGCAAGACGGGGGACCTCTGGCTACACCTTC; CDR3: CASSLARRGTSGYTF
V: TRBV28; J: TRBJ2-1; size: .; D: TRBD2; DNA: TGTGCCAGCAGTTCTTCAACTAGCGGACCTTACAATGAGCAGTTCTTC; CDR3: CASSSSTSGPYNEQFF
V: TRBV6-1; J: TRBJ1-4; size: .; D: TRBD1; DNA: TGTGCCAGCAGTGATCCCGGGACAGGGGGCCTCGGGGAACTGTTTTTT; CDR3: CASSDPGTGGLGELFF
V: TRBV27; J: TRBJ2-1; size: once; D: .; DNA: TGTGCCAGCACCTCGGGAGATTCCTACAATGAGCAGTTCTTC; CDR3: CASTSGDSYNEQFF
V: TRBV2; J: TRBJ2-3; size: .; D: .; DNA: TGTGCCAGCAGTCTAACCCGGGATACGCAGTATTTT; CDR3: CASSLTRDTQYF
V: TRBV6-1; J: TRBJ1-2; size: .; D: .; DNA: TGTGCCAGCAGTGAATGGGGGGGGGCTCTACTGAATGGCTACACCTTC; CDR3: CASSEWGGALLNGYTF
V: TRBV7-3; J: TRBJ2-1; size: .; D: TRBD2; DNA: TGTGCCAGCAGCCCCGGGACTAGCGGGAGAGATGAGCAGTTCTTC; CDR3: CASSPGTSGRDEQFF
V: TRBV7-8; J: TRBJ1-2; size: .; D: TRBD1; DNA: TGTGCCAGCAGCTTACAATCAGGGGGCAATGGCTACACCTTC; CDR3: CASSLQSGGNGYTF
V: TRBV30; J: TRBJ1-1; size: .; D: .; DNA: TGTGCCTGGAGGGGCGTCCTGAACACTGAAGCTTTCTTT; CDR3: CAWRGVLNTEAFF
V: TRBV19; J: TRBJ1-5; size: .; D: .; DNA: TGTGCCAGTAGTATAGGGGTGACAGAGAATCAGCCCCAGCATTTT; CDR3: CASSIGVTENQPQHF
V: TRBV7-2; J: TRBJ1-2; size: .; D: .; DNA: TGTGCCAGCAGCCCCCGCCCAGGGGATAACTATGGCTACACCTTC; CDR3: CASSPRPGDNYGYTF
V: TRBV30; J: TRBJ2-2; size: .; D: .; DNA: TGTGCCTGGAGCCTGGTCGGGGTAACCGGGGAGCTGTTTTTT; CDR3: CAWSLVGVTGELFF
V: TRBV6-5; J: TRBJ1-5; size: .; D: .; DNA: TGTGCCAGCAGTCGACGGCCTGCAGGGGATCAGCCCCAGCATTTT; CDR3: CASSRRPAGDQPQHF
V: TRBV19; J: TRBJ1-1; size: .; D: .; DNA: TGTGCCAGTAGAAGCCCCCGGGTTCTGAACACTGAAGCTTTCTTT; CDR3: CASRSPRVLNTEAFF
V: TRBV5-6; J: TRBJ2-2; size: .; D: TRBD2; DNA: TGTGCCAGCAGCTTAGATAGCGGGAGTCCGGGAGGGGAGCTGTTTTTT; CDR3: CASSLDSGSPGGELFF
V: TRBV12-5; J: TRBJ1-1; size: .; D: .; DNA: TGTGCTAGTGGCAACCTCCCGAGGGTCGCTGAAGCTTTCTTT; CDR3: CASGNLPRVAEAFF
V: TRBV9; J: TRBJ1-3; size: .; D: .; DNA: TGTGCCAGCAGCGTAACCAGTAACCCCTCTGGAAACACCATATATTTT; CDR3: CASSVTSNPSGNTIYF
V: TRBV4-2; J: TRBJ2-7; size: .; D: TRBD1; DNA: TGTGCCAGCAGCCAAGCTGACAGGGGCGCGGGTTACGAGCAGTACTTC; CDR3: CASSQADRGAGYEQYF
V: TRBV7-9; J: TRBJ1-2; size: .; D: .; DNA: TGTGCCAGCAGCTTAGGCAGGGTAGGTGGCTACACCTTC; CDR3: CASSLGRVGGYTF
V: TRBV5-4; J: TRBJ2-7; size: .; D: TRBD2; DNA: TGTGCCAGCAGCTTGGACGGCGGGAGGTACTCCTACGAGCAGTACTTC; CDR3: CASSLDGGRYSYEQYF
V: TRBV11-2; J: TRBJ2-3; size: .; D: TRBD2; DNA: TGTGCCAGCAAACCTAGCGGGTCTAGCACAGATACGCAGTATTTT; CDR3: CASKPSGSSTDTQYF
V: TRBV5-6; J: TRBJ1-1; size: .; D: .; DNA: TGTGCCAGCAGCTTTAACCAGATGAACACTGAAGCTTTCTTT; CDR3: CASSFNQMNTEAFF
V: TRBV28; J: TRBJ2-1; size: .; D: .; DNA: TGTGCCAGCACAAGACTACTAATCCATGAGCAGTTCTTC; CDR3: CASTRLLIHEQFF
V: TRBV5-8; J: TRBJ2-7; size: .; D: .; DNA: TGTGCCAGCAGCTTGCTTCCCGGGGAAACCTACGAGCAGTACTTC; CDR3: CASSLLPGETYEQYF
V: TRBV6-1; J: TRBJ2-7; size: few; D: TRBD2; DNA: TGTGCCAGCAGTGACAGTGCGGGAGGGCCTTACGAGCAGTACTTC; CDR3: CASSDSAGGPYEQYF
V: TRBV27; J: TRBJ1-6; size: .; D: .; DNA: TGTGCCAGCAGTTTCAAACCGTATACCGACAGGATCCGGGACCGGGGCCTCCACTTT; CDR3: CASSFKPYTDRIRDRGLHF
V: TRBV7-9; J: TRBJ2-3; size: .; D: .; DNA: TGTGCCAGCAGCCCGGGGTCGAACACAGATACGCAGTATTTT; CDR3: CASSPGSNTDTQYF
V: TRBV10-3; J: TRBJ2-7; size: .; D: TRBD2; DNA: TGTGCCATCAGCCTAGCGGGACCTACCTACGAGCAGTACTTC; CDR3: CAISLAGPTYEQYF
V: TRBV6-5; J: TRBJ1-2; size: .; D: TRBD1; DNA: TGTGCCAGCAGTTACGTACAGGGGGCTAGAGGTGGCTACACCTTC; CDR3: CASSYVQGARGGYTF
V: TRBV6-5; J: TRBJ2-1; size: .; D: TRBD2; DNA: TGTGCCAGCAGGGCGGGACTAGCTGGAAATGAGCAGTTCTTC; CDR3: CASRAGLAGNEQFF
V: TRBV3-1/TRBV3-2; J: TRBJ1-1; size: .; D: .; DNA: TGTGCCAGCAGCCAAGGGGTGACACTGAACACTGAAGCTTTCTTT; CDR3: CASSQGVTLNTEAFF
V: TRBV12-3/TRBV12-4; J: TRBJ1-6; size: .; D: .; DNA: TGTGCCAGCAGTTTAAAGCGGGATTCACCCCTCCACTTT; CDR3: CASSLKRDSPLHF
V: TRBV7-3; J: TRBJ2-3; size: .; D: TRBD1; DNA: TGTGCCAGCAGCGAACAGGGGGACGGCACAGATACGCAGTATTTT; CDR3: CASSEQGDGTDTQYF
V: TRBV15; J: TRBJ2-3; size: .; D: .; DNA: TGTGCCACCAGCACCGGGAATCCAGATACGCAGTATTTT; CDR3: CATSTGNPDTQYF
V: TRBV5-4; J: TRBJ1-6; size: few; D: .; DNA: TGTGCCAGCAGCTTACTAAACCAGCTCGAGTCACCCCTCCACTTT; CDR3: CASSLLNQLESPLHF
V: TRBV19; J: TRBJ1-3; size: .; D: .; DNA: TGTGCCAGTAGTACCGGGGAAGGAGGAAGGGGAAACACCATATATTTT; CDR3: CASSTGEGGRGNTIYF
V: TRBV6-4; J: TRBJ2-3; size: .; D: TRBD2; DNA: TGTGCCAGCAGCGAAGCGGCGGGAGTGGTGGATACGCAGTATTTT; CDR3: CASSEAAGVVDTQYF
V: TRBV18; J: TRBJ2-7; size: .; D: TRBD2; DNA: TGTGCCAGCTCACCGATTCTTAGCGGGGACCTGAACTTC; CDR3: CASSPILSGDLNF
V: TRBV2; J: TRBJ1-2; size: .; D: TRBD1; DNA: TGTGCCAGCAGTACAGACAGGGCGGGTTATGGCTACACCTTC; CDR3: CASSTDRAGYGYTF
V: TRBV4-2; J: TRBJ2-1; size: .; D: TRBD2; DNA: TGTGCCAGCAGCCAGGGGACTATTAACTACAATGAGCAGTTCTTC; CDR3: CASSQGTINYNEQFF
V: TRBV30; J: TRBJ2-1; size: .; D: .; DNA: TGTGCCTGGAGTGTAAGCGGCAATGAGCAGTTCTTC; CDR3: CAWSVSGNEQFF
V: TRBV28; J: TRBJ2-6; size: .; D: TRBD1; DNA: TGTGCCAGCAGTCCTCGGGACAGTCGACCCCCTGGGGCCAACGTCCTGACTTTC; CDR3: CASSPRDSRPPGANVLTF